The 9 T cell receptor beta chains below come from one sample, sequenced in a study of breast tumors, draining lymph nodes, adjacent tissues. TCRdb reprocessed the multiplex PCR reads via MiXCR and lists one record per CDR3 protein. The sample includes over 200,000 distinct CDR3 sequences, approximately 36% of them seen just once. Breast cancer patients provided tissue from their axillary draining lymph nodes. Sequences were obtained from axillary lymph node tissue. These receptors all stem from a female donor with breast cancer. Some clones in this sample may be carry-over from other donors' samples.

Ten or more counts support this clonotype. V usage is TRBV20-1 and J usage is TRBJ1-6; the match to TRBD1 covers 7 bases. The CDR3 is 15 amino acids. Looked up from germline, CDR1 is DFQATT and CDR2 is SNEGSKA (reference sequence). J was trimmed by 3 bases and V by 6 bases; bases with no gene match: 8. The CDR3 region is CSATSQGIYNSPLHF. The CDR3 DNA reads as TGCAGTGCGACATCACAGGGGATCTATAATTCACCCCTCCACTTT.

This clonotype was detected only a few times. The chain combines TRBV27 with TRBJ1-4; possibly TRBD1 for D (5 bases). CDR1 and CDR2 (germline): MNHEY, SMNVEV (reference sequence). Trimming stripped 6 bases from V and 10 bases from J, with 15 bases between. CDR3 size: 13 residues. Written as DNA, the CDR3 is TGTGCCAGCAGCGGGACGCAACGGTCAAAACTGTTTTTT. Translating gives CASSGTQRSKLFF.

This sequence joins TRBV27 and TRBJ1-5; 8 nucleotides align to TRBD1. Germline V lookup: CDR1 MNHEY, CDR2 SMNVEV (reference sequence). The CDR3 totals 15 residues. V dropped 2 bases and J dropped 2; count of bases not matched to a gene: 2. CDR3 bases: TGTGCCAGCAGTTTAGACAGGGGTGGCAATCAGCCCCAGCATTTT. The encoded protein is CASSLDRGGNQPQHF.

On this clonotype: Just one base apart from a much larger clone, this may be a read error. This chain uses TRBV7-3 with TRBJ2-1; 13 nucleotides align to TRBD2. Germline values: CDR1 SGHTA, CDR2 FQGTGA. The CDR3 covers 15 residues. CDR3 protein: CATSVLAGGPNEQFF. CDR3 nucleotides: TGTGCCACCAGCGTACTAGCGGGGGGGCCAAATGAGCAGTTCTTC.

This clonotype was detected a few times. CDR3 nucleotides: TGTGCCAGCAGTTACCGCCTAGCGGGGGGCACAGATACGCAGTATTTT. Translation gives CASSYRLAGGTDTQYF. V gene TRBV6-6 combines with J gene TRBJ2-3, with 10 bases aligning to TRBD2. Germline assignment: CDR1 MNHNY and CDR2 SVGAGI (reference sequence). CDR3 length: 16 amino acids. Trimming removed 2 bases from V and 1 base from J; junction bases left unmatched: 3.

This clonotype was detected ten times or more. This sequence joins TRBV15 and TRBJ2-5, with 7 bases that match TRBD2. J gave up 5 bases and V 8 bases, and 11 bases lay outside the gene matches. The CDR3 totals 14 residues. Germline-derived CDR1 and CDR2 are LNHNV and YYDKDF (reference sequence). The CDR3 DNA reads TGTGCCACCGGGGAGGGCGAGTCGAAGGAGACCCAGTACTTC. This codes for CATGEGESKETQYF.

The chain combines TRBV19 with TRBJ1-1; D not resolved. The CDR3 loop spans 14 amino acids. The germline CDR1 and CDR2 sequences are LNHDA and SQIVND (reference sequence). Trimming removed 7 bases from V and 3 bases from J, with 15 bases in between. Here the CDR3 DNA reads TGTGCCAGTACCACGACGGGTGGGTACACTGAAGCTTTCTTT. Protein product: CASTTTGGYTEAFF.

This clonotype was seen once. It may be a read error: a sequence one base away is much more abundant. The genes are TRBV2 and TRBJ2-5, with 10 bases aligning to TRBD2. The CDR3 runs to 15 residues. Trimming cost V 3 bases and J 4 bases; bases outside gene matches: 5. Germline loops: CDR1 SNHLY, CDR2 FYNNEI. This CDR3 reads CASSDIAGGGETQYF. As DNA, the CDR3 is TGTGCCAGCAGTGACATAGCGGGGGGAGGAGAGACCCAGTACTTC.

As regards this clonotype: This may be a read error, as it is one base from a much larger clone. This chain connects TRBV11-2 to TRBJ2-1; D is unresolved. The CDR3 loop spans 16 amino acids. CDR1 is SGHAT and CDR2 is FQNNGV in the germline V gene. V was cut by 2 bases and J by 4 bases, with 15 bases left in between. CDR3 in DNA: TGTGCCAGCAGCTTAACTCTACGACCAGCGTACAATGAGCAGTTCTTC. Its translation is CASSLTLRPAYNEQFF.